The present T cell receptor (beta chain) was sequenced within a study of early T cells in non-severe SARS-CoV-2 infection. Study overall: Sequencing targeted bulk RNA from unsorted whole blood, leaving chains unpaired. Notes on the study in general: The study's VDJdb matching favored anti-spike CD8 responses and missed private and CD4 specificities.

This clonotype was detected many times. Its antigen remains unknown. V lost 0 bases, J lost 1 base, and 12 bases lay in between. Germline V gives CDR1 DFQATT, CDR2 SNEGSKA (reference sequence). This CDR3 is 15 amino acids long. Individual cDNA molecules received unique molecular identifiers during library preparation. TCRdb re-called the 5' RACE reads with MiXCR, one entry per CDR3 protein. The table records tens of thousands of distinct CDR3 sequences, around 5.6% of them present only once. This TCR derives from an adult who was a healthcare worker with PCR-confirmed SARS-CoV-2 infection or an uninfected control (not recorded which). The rearrangement links TRBV20-1 to TRBJ1-1; possibly TRBD1 for D (6 bases). Sequenced sample: whole blood. CDR3 protein: CSARDTTGPNTEAFF. CDR3 in DNA: TGCAGTGCTAGAGATACGACAGGACCGAACACTGAAGCTTTCTTT.